The clone carrying this TCR beta chain has a count of ten or more. Time point defined: blood at routine non-recurrence follow-up after resection. These data come from a study of spatial heterogeneity in lung cancer. Germline assignment: CDR1 MNHEY and CDR2 SVGAGI. The length of the CDR3 is 14 residues. Trimming removed 5 bases at V and 4 bases at J, with 15 bases between. TCRdb analysed the 5' RACE reads with MiXCR anew, one entry per CDR3 protein. The table records tens of thousands of distinct CDR3 sequences, roughly 10% of them present only once. V gene TRBV6-5 combines with J gene TRBJ2-7, with D possibly matching TRBD1 (6 bases). Sequenced here: PBMCs, sampled at follow-up. This sequence was found in a male donor with early-stage non-small cell lung cancer. CDR3 sequence (DNA): TGTGCCAGCAGTCCCTCGGGACACTTATACGAGCAGTACTTC. Translating it yields CASSPSGHLYEQYF.